This record looks at one TCR beta chain sequence and its context. The antigen is undetermined. Every isolated RNA sample was fully reverse transcribed, so sequencing captured expressed TCRB transcripts. Sequenced by immunoSEQ multiplex PCR; TCRdb stores in-frame clones only, minus some. The data show some 25,000 clones, almost 70% seen once. The record originates from a study of beta chain features in type 1 diabetes. Whole-study findings and limits: When cDNA is sequenced, cells with high TCR expression could be over-represented. A possible short-template PCR bias applies equally to patients and controls.

This CDR3 spans 15 amino acids. Trimming at V came to 5 bases and at J to 8 bases, leaving 12 bases not matched to a gene. Germline CDR1 SGHTA, CDR2 FQGNSA. Sequencing input: Tregs from blood. The TCR was taken from a woman in her thirties or forties in good health. The chain links TRBV7-2 to TRBJ2-1, with 7 positions matching TRBD1. The CDR3 loop reads CASSAYRGGGYEQFF. DNA of the CDR3: TGTGCCAGCAGCGCTTACAGGGGTGGTGGCTATGAGCAGTTCTTC.